This T cell receptor beta chain comes out of a study of vaccination and CD4 T cells after COVID-19. About this clonotype itself: Its antigen is still unknown.

CDR1 and CDR2 (germline): SGHTA, FQGNSA. The CDR3 has 11 amino acids. The V end lost 3 bases, the J end lost 6 bases, and 6 bases lay between the germline ends. Treatment defined: roughly 10-day PBMC culture with coronavirus spike peptide pools or control peptides (ViraFEST assay). Before TCRs were sequenced, ViraFEST expanded antigen-specific T cells with peptide pools. The Oncomine TCR Beta short-read assay sequenced DNA from cultured CD4+ T cells. From the PCR reads, TCRdb called clonotypes with MiXCR, one entry per CDR3 protein. Here the sample spans approximately 15,000 distinct CDR3 sequences, approximately 50% being singletons.

The chain employs TRBV7-2 and TRBJ2-7; unclear D gene. The sequenced sample consisted of CD4+ T cells from blood, cultured in vitro. This receptor was obtained from a human donor who had recovered from COVID-19. The CDR3 region has the DNA TGTGCCAGCAGCTTTGATACCGAGCAGTACTTC. Its translation is CASSFDTEQYF.